This T cell receptor beta chain was retrieved from a study of OX40 agonist ivuxolimab in advanced cancers. Overall study results and limits: Those patients achieving a partial response at 0.1-3.0 mg/kg showed among the lowest clonal expansion.

V was clipped by 6 bases and J by 6 bases; unmatched bases: 0. CDR1 is MNHNS and CDR2 is SASEGT in the germline V gene. This CDR3 has 11 residues. TCRdb's table, derived via immunoSEQ multiplex PCR, lists solely in-frame clones and lacks some. The sample has tens of thousands of clones, 90% to 95% seen once. With regard to this clone: Antigen specificity is unknown.

The sequencing used CD4+ or CD8+ T cells sorted from blood, collected in a trial of the OX40 agonist ivuxolimab. This chain joins TRBV6-1 and TRBJ1-1; TRBD1 aligns across 8 bases. The receptor was derived from an adult with an advanced solid tumor such as melanoma, head and neck, liver or kidney cancer. The CDR3 bases are TGTGCCAGCAGACAGGGGGCTGAAGCTTTCTTT. Encoded protein: CASRQGAEAFF.